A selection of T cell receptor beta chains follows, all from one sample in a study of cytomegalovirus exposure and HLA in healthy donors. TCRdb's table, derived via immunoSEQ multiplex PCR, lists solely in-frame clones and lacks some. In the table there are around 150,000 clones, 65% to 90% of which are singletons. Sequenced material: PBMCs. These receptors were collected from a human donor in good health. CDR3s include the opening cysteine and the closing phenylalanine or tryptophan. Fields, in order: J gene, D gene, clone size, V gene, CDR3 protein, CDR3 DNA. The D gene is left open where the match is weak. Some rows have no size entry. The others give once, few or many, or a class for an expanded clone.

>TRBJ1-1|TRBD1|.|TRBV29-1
CSVTRTPTGWTEAFF
TGCAGCGTGACTAGGACCCCGACAGGGTGGACTGAAGCTTTCTTT
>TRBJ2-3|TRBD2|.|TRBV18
CASSPMLLAGDTDTQYF
TGTGCCAGCTCACCTATGCTTCTAGCGGGGGACACAGATACGCAGTATTTT
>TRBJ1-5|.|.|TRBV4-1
CASSRDSTNSNQPQHF
TGCGCCAGCAGTCGCGACTCCACCAATAGCAATCAGCCCCAGCATTTT
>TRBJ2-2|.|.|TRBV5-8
CASSVSLGQGSFANTGELFF
TGTGCCAGCAGCGTATCTCTCGGGCAGGGATCGTTCGCGAACACCGGGGAGCTGTTTTTT
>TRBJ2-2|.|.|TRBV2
CASTVEGGAGELFF
TGTGCCAGCACGGTGGAGGGCGGCGCCGGGGAGCTGTTTTTT
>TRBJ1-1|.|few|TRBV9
CASSPPSTEAFF
TGTGCCAGCAGCCCCCCCTCCACTGAAGCTTTCTTT
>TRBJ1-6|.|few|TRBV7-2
CASSLPRGAGNSPLHF
TGTGCCAGCAGCCTCCCTCGGGGGGCTGGGAATTCACCCCTCCACTTT
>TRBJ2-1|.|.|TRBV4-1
CASSQPGSSNEQFF
TGCGCCAGCAGCCAGCCCGGGAGTAGCAATGAGCAGTTCTTC
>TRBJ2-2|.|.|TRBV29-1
CSVAQGVPGELFF
TGCAGCGTTGCCCAGGGTGTCCCCGGGGAGCTGTTTTTT
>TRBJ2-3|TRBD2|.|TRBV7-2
CASSLVLAGGTDTQYF
TGTGCCAGCAGCTTAGTGCTGGCGGGGGGCACAGATACGCAGTATTTT
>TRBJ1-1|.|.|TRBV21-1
CASSKDEGEKNTEAFF
TGTGCCAGCAGCAAAGATGAGGGGGAAAAGAACACTGAAGCTTTCTTT
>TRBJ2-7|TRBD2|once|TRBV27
CASSPNSGGAWYEQYF
TGTGCCAGCAGCCCGAATAGCGGGGGGGCATGGTACGAGCAGTACTTC
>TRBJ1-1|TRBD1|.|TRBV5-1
CASSSGQTNTEAFF
TGCGCCAGCAGCTCGGGACAGACGAACACTGAAGCTTTCTTT